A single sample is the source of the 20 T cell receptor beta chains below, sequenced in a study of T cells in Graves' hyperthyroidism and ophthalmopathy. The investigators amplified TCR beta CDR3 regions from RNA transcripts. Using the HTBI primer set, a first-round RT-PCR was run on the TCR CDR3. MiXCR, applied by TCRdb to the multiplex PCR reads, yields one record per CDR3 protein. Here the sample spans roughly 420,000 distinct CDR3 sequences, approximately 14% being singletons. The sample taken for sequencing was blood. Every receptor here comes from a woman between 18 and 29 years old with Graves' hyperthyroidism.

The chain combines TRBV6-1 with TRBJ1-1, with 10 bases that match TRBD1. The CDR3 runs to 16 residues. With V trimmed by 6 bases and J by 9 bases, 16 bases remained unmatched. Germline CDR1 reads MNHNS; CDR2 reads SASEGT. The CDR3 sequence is CASRDRGLDSPMKAFF. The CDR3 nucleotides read TGTGCCAGCAGAGACAGGGGGCTTGATTCCCCAATGAAAGCTTTCTTT.

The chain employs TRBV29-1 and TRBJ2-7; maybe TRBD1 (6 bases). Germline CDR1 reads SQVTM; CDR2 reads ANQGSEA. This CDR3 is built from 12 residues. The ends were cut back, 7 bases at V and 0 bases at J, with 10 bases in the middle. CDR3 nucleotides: TGCAGCGCCCGGACAGACTCCTACGAGCAGTACTTC. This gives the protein CSARTDSYEQYF.

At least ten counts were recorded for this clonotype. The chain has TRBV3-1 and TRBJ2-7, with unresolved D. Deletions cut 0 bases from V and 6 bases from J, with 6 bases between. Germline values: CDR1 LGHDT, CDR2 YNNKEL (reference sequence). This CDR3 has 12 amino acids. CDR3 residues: CASSQDGVEQYF. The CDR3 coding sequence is TGTGCCAGCAGCCAAGATGGTGTCGAGCAGTACTTC.

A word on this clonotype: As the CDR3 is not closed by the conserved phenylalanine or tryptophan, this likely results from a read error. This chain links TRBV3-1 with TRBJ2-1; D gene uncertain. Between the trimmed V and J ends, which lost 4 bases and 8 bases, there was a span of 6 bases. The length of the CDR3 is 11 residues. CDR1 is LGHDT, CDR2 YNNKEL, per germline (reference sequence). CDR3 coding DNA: TGTGCCAGCAGCCGACGGGATGAGCAGTTCCTC. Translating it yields CASSRRDEQFL.

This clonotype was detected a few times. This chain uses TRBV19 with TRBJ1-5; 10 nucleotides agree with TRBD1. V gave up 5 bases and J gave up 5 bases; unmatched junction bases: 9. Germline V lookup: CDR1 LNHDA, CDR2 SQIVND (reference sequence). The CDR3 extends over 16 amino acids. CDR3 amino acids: CASSRPGTGVHQPQHF. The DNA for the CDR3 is TGTGCCAGTAGTCGACCCGGGACAGGGGTACATCAGCCCCAGCATTTT.

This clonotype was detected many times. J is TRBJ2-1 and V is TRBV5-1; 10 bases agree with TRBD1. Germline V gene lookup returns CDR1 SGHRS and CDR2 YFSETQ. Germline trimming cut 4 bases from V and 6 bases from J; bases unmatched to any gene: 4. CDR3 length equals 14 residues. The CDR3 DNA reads TGCGCCAGCAGCCAAGGGACAGGGGTCAATGAGCAGTTCTTC. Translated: CASSQGTGVNEQFF.

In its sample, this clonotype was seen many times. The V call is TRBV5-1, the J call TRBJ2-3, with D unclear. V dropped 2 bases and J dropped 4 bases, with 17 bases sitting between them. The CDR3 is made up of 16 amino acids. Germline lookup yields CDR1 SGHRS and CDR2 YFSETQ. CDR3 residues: CASSFISDPSSDTQYF. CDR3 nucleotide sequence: TGCGCCAGCAGCTTCATCTCGGACCCCTCGTCAGATACGCAGTATTTT.

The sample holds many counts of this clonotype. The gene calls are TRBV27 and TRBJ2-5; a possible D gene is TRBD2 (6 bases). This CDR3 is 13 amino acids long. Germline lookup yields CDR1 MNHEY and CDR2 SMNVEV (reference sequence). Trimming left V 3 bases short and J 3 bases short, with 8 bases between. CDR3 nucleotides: TGTGCCAGCAGTTTTAGCGGCAAAGAGACCCAGTACTTC. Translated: CASSFSGKETQYF.

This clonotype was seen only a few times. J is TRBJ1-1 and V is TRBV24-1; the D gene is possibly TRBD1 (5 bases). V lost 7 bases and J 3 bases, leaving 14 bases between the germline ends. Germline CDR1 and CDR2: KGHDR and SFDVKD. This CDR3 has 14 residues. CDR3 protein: CATRGGSPDTEAFF. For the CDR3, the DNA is TGTGCCACCAGGGGGGGGTCCCCAGACACTGAAGCTTTCTTT.

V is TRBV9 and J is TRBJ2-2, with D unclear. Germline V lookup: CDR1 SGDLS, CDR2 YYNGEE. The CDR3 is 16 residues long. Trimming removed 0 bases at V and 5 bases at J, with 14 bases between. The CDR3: CASSVGAGLLTGELFF. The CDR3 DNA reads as TGTGCCAGCAGCGTAGGGGCCGGTTTACTGACCGGGGAGCTGTTTTTT.

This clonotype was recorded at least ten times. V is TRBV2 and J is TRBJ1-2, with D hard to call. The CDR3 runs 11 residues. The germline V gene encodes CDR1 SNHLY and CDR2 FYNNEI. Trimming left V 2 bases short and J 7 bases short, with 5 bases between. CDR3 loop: CASSEIGGYTF. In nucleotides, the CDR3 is TGTGCCAGCAGTGAAATTGGTGGCTACACCTTC. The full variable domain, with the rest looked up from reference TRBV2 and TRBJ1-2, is EPEVTQTPSHQVTQMGQEVILRCVPISNHLYFYWYRQILGQKVEFLVSFYNNEISEKSEIFDDQFSVERPDGSNFTLKIRSTKLEDSAMYFCASSEIGGYTFGSGTRLTVV.

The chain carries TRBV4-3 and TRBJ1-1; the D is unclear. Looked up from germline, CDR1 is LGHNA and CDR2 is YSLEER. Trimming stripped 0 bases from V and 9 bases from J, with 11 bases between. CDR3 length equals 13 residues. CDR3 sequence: CASSQEIGVQAFF. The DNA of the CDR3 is TGCGCCAGCAGCCAAGAGATCGGGGTGCAAGCTTTCTTT.

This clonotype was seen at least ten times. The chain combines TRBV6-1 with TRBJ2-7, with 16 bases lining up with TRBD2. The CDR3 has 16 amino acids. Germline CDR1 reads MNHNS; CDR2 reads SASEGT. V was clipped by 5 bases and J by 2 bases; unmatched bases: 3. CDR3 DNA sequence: TGTGCCAGCAGTAGGGGACTAGCGGGAGGGACCTACGAGCAGTACTTC. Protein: CASSRGLAGGTYEQYF.

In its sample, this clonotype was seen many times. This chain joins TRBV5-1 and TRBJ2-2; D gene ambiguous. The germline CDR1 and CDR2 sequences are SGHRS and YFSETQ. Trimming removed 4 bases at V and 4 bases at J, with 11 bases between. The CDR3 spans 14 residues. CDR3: CASSLTSGTGELFF. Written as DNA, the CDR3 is TGCGCCAGCAGCCTGACAAGTGGCACCGGGGAGCTGTTTTTT. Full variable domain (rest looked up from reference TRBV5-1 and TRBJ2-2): KAGVTQTPRYLIKTRGQQVTLSCSPISGHRSVSWYQQTPGQGLQFLFEYFSETQRNKGNFPGRFSGRQFSNSRSEMNVSTLELGDSALYLCASSLTSGTGELFFGEGSRLTVL.

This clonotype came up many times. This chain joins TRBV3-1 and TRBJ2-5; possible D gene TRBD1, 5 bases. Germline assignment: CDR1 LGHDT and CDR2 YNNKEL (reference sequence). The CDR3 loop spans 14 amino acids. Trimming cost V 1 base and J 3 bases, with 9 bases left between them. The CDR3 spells CASSQGPGKETQYF. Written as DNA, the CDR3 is TGTGCCAGCAGCCAAGGTCCAGGGAAAGAGACCCAGTACTTC.

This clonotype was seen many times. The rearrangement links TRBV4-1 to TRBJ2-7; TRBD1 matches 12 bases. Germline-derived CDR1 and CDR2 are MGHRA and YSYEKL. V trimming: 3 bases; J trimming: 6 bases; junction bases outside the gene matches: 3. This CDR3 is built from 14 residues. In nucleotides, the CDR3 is TGCGCCAGCAGCCACCGGGACAGGGGGCGCGAGCAGTACTTC. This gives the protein CASSHRDRGREQYF.

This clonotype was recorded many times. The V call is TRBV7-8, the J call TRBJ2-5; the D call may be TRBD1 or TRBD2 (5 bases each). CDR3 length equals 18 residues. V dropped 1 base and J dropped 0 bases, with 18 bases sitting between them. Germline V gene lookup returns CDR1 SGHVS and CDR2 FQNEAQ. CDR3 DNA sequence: TGTGCCAGCAGCTTAGGGCTGGGGGTCTCTCGGTACCAAGAGACCCAGTACTTC. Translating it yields CASSLGLGVSRYQETQYF.

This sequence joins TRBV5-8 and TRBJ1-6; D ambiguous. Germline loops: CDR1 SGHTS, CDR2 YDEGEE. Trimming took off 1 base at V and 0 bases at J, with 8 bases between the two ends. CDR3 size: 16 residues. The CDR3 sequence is CASSLWDSSYNSPLHF. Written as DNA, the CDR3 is TGTGCCAGCAGCTTGTGGGATAGCTCCTATAATTCACCCCTCCACTTT.

CDR3 protein: CASTSPSGYGNTIYF. The CDR3 DNA reads TGTGCCAGTACTTCCCCATCGGGGTACGGAAACACCATATATTTT. The rearrangement uses TRBV19 and TRBJ1-3, with no clear D. Between the trimmed V and J ends, which lost 7 bases and 4 bases, there was a span of 17 bases. Germline lookup yields CDR1 LNHDA and CDR2 SQIVND (reference sequence). CDR3 length: 15 amino acids.

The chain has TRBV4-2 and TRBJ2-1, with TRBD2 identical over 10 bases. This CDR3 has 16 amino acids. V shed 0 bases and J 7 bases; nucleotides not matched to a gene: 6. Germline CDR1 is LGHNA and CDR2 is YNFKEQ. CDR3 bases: TGTGCCAGCAGCCAAGAGTGGCTAGCGGGAGATAATGAGCAGTTCTTC. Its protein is CASSQEWLAGDNEQFF.